The rows below give T cell receptor beta chains drawn from one sample of a study of blood T cell repertoires in COVID-19. Produced via immunoSEQ multiplex PCR; TCRdb's table is partial and in-frame only. The sample has more than 250,000 clones, 70% to 90% seen once. Source material: peripheral blood. These receptors all come from a human donor in a cohort sampled during active COVID-19. Both conserved end residues are part of each CDR3. The order of the fields is V gene, D gene, J gene, clone size, CDR3 DNA, CDR3 protein. A D gene is named only where the DNA matches it firmly. A clone size is listed for some rows: how often the clone was seen (once, few, many), or a class if it is expanded.

>TRBV4-3|TRBD2|TRBJ2-3|.
TGCGCCAGCAGCCAGGTAGCTGGGGGGGACACAGATACGCAGTATTTT
CASSQVAGGDTDTQYF
>TRBV9|TRBD1|TRBJ1-2|.
TGTGCCAGCAGCTCGTGGGACAGGGAGAGTGGCTACACCTTC
CASSSWDRESGYTF
>TRBV19|TRBD1|TRBJ1-1|.
TGTGCCAGTAGTCCGACCCCGACAGGGTTGAACACTGAAGCTTTCTTT
CASSPTPTGLNTEAFF
>TRBV6-5|TRBD1|TRBJ2-7|once
TGTGCCAGCAGCCTAGGCCTAGACAGGGGCTACGAGCAGTACTTC
CASSLGLDRGYEQYF
>TRBV27|TRBD1|TRBJ2-7|.
TGTGCCAGCAGCCCCGGACAGGGTTCAAAACACTACGAGCAGTACTTC
CASSPGQGSKHYEQYF
>TRBV12-3/TRBV12-4|.|TRBJ1-2|.
TGTGCCAGCAGTTTGACAGTGTTGTATGGCTACACCTTC
CASSLTVLYGYTF
>TRBV7-2|.|TRBJ1-3|few
TGTGCCAGCAGCCCTAACGCAGGGACTGGAAACACCATATATTTT
CASSPNAGTGNTIYF
>TRBV28|TRBD1|TRBJ1-1|.
TGTGCCAGCAGTTTAAATGACAGGGGGCATTGGGACACTGAAGCTTTCTTT
CASSLNDRGHWDTEAFF
>TRBV7-9|TRBD1|TRBJ2-7|.
TGTGCCAGCAGCAATCTAGGACAGGGGGACTACGAGCAGTACTTC
CASSNLGQGDYEQYF
>TRBV6-2/TRBV6-3|.|TRBJ2-1|.
TGTGCCAGCAGTTACGGACTTTACAATGAGCAGTTCTTC
CASSYGLYNEQFF
>TRBV5-4|.|TRBJ2-7|.
TGTGCCAGCAGCTCCACCGTCGGGGGCGAGCAGTACTTC
CASSSTVGGEQYF
>TRBV6-2/TRBV6-3|TRBD1|TRBJ2-7|.
TGTGCCAGCAGTTACTGGACAGGGTTGGAGCAGTACTTC
CASSYWTGLEQYF
>TRBV3-1/TRBV3-2|.|TRBJ2-3|few
TGTGCCAGCTCCTATGCCCCCCCGAGCACAGATACGCAGTATTTT
CASSYAPPSTDTQYF
>TRBV27|TRBD2|TRBJ2-7|.
TGTGCCAGCGCCTTTTCGGGAGGGCCGTACGAGCAGTACTTC
CASAFSGGPYEQYF
>TRBV30|.|TRBJ1-6|.
TGTGCCTGGAGTGTAGGGGTTTTGAATTCACCCCTCCACTTT
CAWSVGVLNSPLHF
>TRBV4-2|TRBD2|TRBJ2-7|.
TGTGCCAGCAGCCTCGGACTAGCGAACTCCTACGAGCAGTACTTC
CASSLGLANSYEQYF
>TRBV18|TRBD2|TRBJ2-3|.
TGTGCCAGCTCTCCAGGGACTAGCGGGGGGGCAACAGATACGCAGTATTTT
CASSPGTSGGATDTQYF
>TRBV11-2|TRBD1|TRBJ1-1|once
TGTGCCAGCAGCTTGACAGGGGGCGCGGTCACTGAAGCTTTCTTT
CASSLTGGAVTEAFF
>TRBV28|.|TRBJ1-1|.
TGTGCCAGCAGTTCCCCCGGGTGGACTGAAGCTTTCTTT
CASSSPGWTEAFF
>TRBV4-1|TRBD2|TRBJ2-3|.
TGCGCCAGCAGCCCACCGGGACTAGAAGTGTCAGATACGCAGTATTTT
CASSPPGLEVSDTQYF
>TRBV12-3/TRBV12-4|.|TRBJ2-7|once
TGTGCCAGCAGTTCAGCCTACGAGCAGTACTTC
CASSSAYEQYF
>TRBV19|.|TRBJ2-1|.
TGTGCCAGTAGTAAGTCCGGGAGTAATGAGCAGTTCTTC
CASSKSGSNEQFF
>TRBV7-9|TRBD2|TRBJ2-7|.
TGTGCCAGCAGCCCTCTAGCGGGGCCCTACGAGCAGTACTTC
CASSPLAGPYEQYF
>TRBV5-1|TRBD2|TRBJ2-5|.
TGCGCCAGCAGCTTGACTAGCGGGGGCCAAGAGACCCAGTACTTC
CASSLTSGGQETQYF
>TRBV5-8|.|TRBJ1-5|.
TGTGCCAGCAGGCTGGGCTATCAGCCCCAGCATTTT
CASRLGYQPQHF
>TRBV28|TRBD2|TRBJ2-5|.
TGTGCCAGCTTAGCTCTAAAGGGGCTAGCGGTACAAGAGACCCAGTACTTC
CASLALKGLAVQETQYF
>TRBV7-8|TRBD1|TRBJ1-1|once
TGTGCCAGCAGCTTAGTCACAGGGGGCCACACTGAAGCTTTCTTT
CASSLVTGGHTEAFF
>TRBV28|.|TRBJ2-7|.
TGTGCCAGCAGCCGCTTAGGGGCTAAACTGTACGAGCAGTACTTC
CASSRLGAKLYEQYF
>TRBV25-1|TRBD1|TRBJ1-2|.
TGTGCCAGCAGGGACGACAGGGTGTATGGCTACACCTTC
CASRDDRVYGYTF
>TRBV4-3|.|TRBJ1-1|few
TGCGCCAGCACCACTGGAGCGTGGGTACGGAACACTGAAGCTTTCTTT
CASTTGAWVRNTEAFF
>TRBV30|TRBD1|TRBJ1-5|.
TGTGCCTGGAGTTATCCATGGGACAGAATCAAAGATCAGCCCCAGCATTTT
CAWSYPWDRIKDQPQHF
>TRBV7-2|.|TRBJ2-1|.
TGTGCCATCAAAAACAATGAGCAGTTCTTC
CAIKNNEQFF
>TRBV10-3|TRBD2|TRBJ2-1|.
TGTGCCATCAGAGGCGGGAGGGCCACCAATGAGCAGTTCTTC
CAIRGGRATNEQFF
>TRBV7-2|.|TRBJ1-2|.
TGTGCCAGCAGCTTAGTAACAGCTACTAACTATGGCTACACCTTC
CASSLVTATNYGYTF
>TRBV30|.|TRBJ1-4|.
TGTGCCTGGAGTGTACTGCGGACAGCGGAGAATGAAAAACTGTTTTTT
CAWSVLRTAENEKLFF
>TRBV21-1|.|TRBJ1-6|.
TGTGCCAGCAGCAAAGTTGGTATGGACAGGGACTCCAATGGGGATAATTCACCCCTCCACTTT
CASSKVGMDRDSNGDNSPLHF
>TRBV4-3|.|TRBJ2-2|few
TGCGCCAGCAGCCAAGAAGTGTCAGGGGCGCTTACCGGGGAGCTGTTTTTT
CASSQEVSGALTGELFF
>TRBV28|.|TRBJ2-7|.
TGTGCCAGCACCCCGCCGGACTTCTCCTACGAGCAGTACTTC
CASTPPDFSYEQYF
>TRBV21-1|.|TRBJ2-3|.
TGTGCCAGCCCATCCCGCACAGATACGCAGTATTTT
CASPSRTDTQYF
>TRBV9|.|TRBJ2-7|.
TGTGCCAGCAGCGTGGAGGGAACCTACGAGCAGTACTTC
CASSVEGTYEQYF
>TRBV18|TRBD1|TRBJ1-5|.
TGTGCCAGCTCACGCGAGACAGGGGGAGTTGGTCAGCCCCAGCATTTT
CASSRETGGVGQPQHF
>TRBV9|TRBD2|TRBJ2-7|.
TGTGCCAGCAGCCCGTCGACTAGCGGCTACGAGCAGTACTTC
CASSPSTSGYEQYF
>TRBV25-1|TRBD1|TRBJ2-7|.
TGTGCCAGCAGTGGACAGGGCAAGGCCTACGAGCAGTACTTC
CASSGQGKAYEQYF
>TRBV9|TRBD2|TRBJ2-1|few
TGTGCCAGCAGCGTAGTTACTAGCGGGAGTAATGAGCAGTTCTTC
CASSVVTSGSNEQFF
>TRBV6-5|TRBD1|TRBJ2-7|.
TGTGCCAGCAGGTCGGGACAGGGGGCGCAGGAGCAGTACTTC
CASRSGQGAQEQYF